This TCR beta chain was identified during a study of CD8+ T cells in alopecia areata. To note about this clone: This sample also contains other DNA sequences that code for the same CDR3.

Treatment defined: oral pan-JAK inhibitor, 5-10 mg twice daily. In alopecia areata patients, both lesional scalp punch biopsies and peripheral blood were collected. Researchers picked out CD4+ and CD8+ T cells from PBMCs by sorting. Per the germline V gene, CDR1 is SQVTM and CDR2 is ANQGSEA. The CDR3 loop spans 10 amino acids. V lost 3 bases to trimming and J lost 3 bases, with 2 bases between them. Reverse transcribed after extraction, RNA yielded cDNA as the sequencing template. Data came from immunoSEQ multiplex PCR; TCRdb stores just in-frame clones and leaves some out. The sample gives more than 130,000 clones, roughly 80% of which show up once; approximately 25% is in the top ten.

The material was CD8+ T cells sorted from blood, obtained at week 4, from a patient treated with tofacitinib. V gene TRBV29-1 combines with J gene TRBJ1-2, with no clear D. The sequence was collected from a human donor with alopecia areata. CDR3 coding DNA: TGCAGCGTTGAGGACTATGGCTACACCTTC. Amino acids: CSVEDYGYTF.